The 18 T cell receptor beta chains in this list originate from one sample, sequenced in a study of human T cells and chemical hapten exposure. Stated time point: patch test 1, 2 weeks after DPC sensitization. Noted treatment: therapeutic diphenylcyclopropenone sensitization with weekly scalp DPC. TCRdb reprocessed the RACE reads with MiXCR, giving one entry per CDR3 protein. The sample shows about 90,000 distinct CDR3 sequences, more than 9% of them seen only once. Sequenced here: whole blood, sampled in connection with sensitization to the hapten diphenylcyclopropenone (DPC). The receptors stem from a man aged 35 to 55 with alopecia areata. Some clones in this sample may be carry-over from other donors' samples.

This clonotype has at least ten counts. The gene calls are TRBV20-1 and TRBJ1-6; D remains ambiguous. Trimming took off 6 bases at V and 8 bases at J, with 17 bases between the two ends. This CDR3 comprises 14 residues. CDR1 and CDR2 (germline): DFQATT, SNEGSKA (reference sequence). The DNA for the CDR3 is TGCAGTGCCCAGTTCGGGATTGTTGATTCACCCCTCCACTTT. This translates into CSAQFGIVDSPLHF.

This clonotype was picked up a small number of times. The V call is TRBV5-1, the J call TRBJ1-1; D ambiguous. CDR1 is SGHRS, CDR2 YFSETQ, per germline. V lost 0 bases and J 5 bases, leaving 11 bases between the germline ends. The CDR3 contains 14 residues. Here the CDR3 reads CASSLVGVRTEAFF. The CDR3 DNA is TGCGCCAGCAGCTTGGTCGGAGTCAGGACTGAAGCTTTCTTT.

This clonotype was found many times. J is TRBJ2-5 and V is TRBV18; D tentatively reads TRBD1 or TRBD2 (5 bases each). The CDR3 sequence is 13 residues long. Germline CDR1 reads KGHSH; CDR2 reads LQKENI. Trimming removed 6 bases from V and 7 bases from J, with 15 bases in between. CDR3 protein: CASSPYGATTQYF. DNA of the CDR3: TGTGCCAGCTCCCCCTACGGGGCCACGACCCAGTACTTC. Based on the CDR3 plus reference TRBV18 and TRBJ2-5, the full variable domain is NAGVMQNPRHLVRRRGQEARLRCSPMKGHSHVYWYRQLPEEGLKFMVYLQKENIIDESGMPKERFSAEFPKEGPSILRIQQVVRGDSAAYFCASSPYGATTQYFGPGTRLLVL.

In its sample, this clonotype was seen a few times. V and J are TRBV6-4 and TRBJ2-3; 10 bases fit TRBD2. J was trimmed by 1 base and V by 4 bases; bases with no gene match: 8. This CDR3 comprises 17 residues. CDR1 is MRHNA and CDR2 is SNTAGT in the germline V gene. The CDR3, as DNA: TGTGCCAGCAGTGTCAATTCAGCGGGGGGGCGCACAGATACGCAGTATTTT. This codes for CASSVNSAGGRTDTQYF.

This clonotype has just one count. This chain uses TRBV9 with TRBJ2-5; 10 positions match TRBD1. Trimming cost V 3 bases and J 5 bases; bases outside gene matches: 10. CDR3 length: 16 amino acids. The germline V gene encodes CDR1 SGDLS and CDR2 YYNGEE. CDR3 region: CASSAAPGQGRETQYF. CDR3 coding DNA: TGTGCCAGCAGCGCGGCCCCGGGACAGGGGAGGGAGACCCAGTACTTC.

This clonotype was detected a few times. The chain carries TRBV6-5 and TRBJ2-1; D remains unclear. V was cut by 3 bases and J by 11 bases, with 20 bases left in between. CDR1 and CDR2 from the germline V gene are MNHEY and SVGAGI. The CDR3 covers 15 residues. CDR3 DNA: TGTGCCAGCAGTTATGCTGCGCGAGGTGGAAATAAGCAGTTCTTC. The encoded protein is CASSYAARGGNKQFF.

This clonotype was counted ten times or more. The rearrangement links TRBV6-2 or TRBV6-3 to TRBJ1-6; weak D call: TRBD1 (5 bases). CDR3 size: 13 residues. V was trimmed by 0 bases and J by 12 bases, leaving 9 bases between them. Looked up from germline, CDR1 is MNHEY and CDR2 is SVGEGT. The DNA of the CDR3 is TGTGCCAGCAGTTACTCGTCGGGGGGACCCCTCCACTTT. As protein: CASSYSSGGPLHF.

V is TRBV4-2 and J is TRBJ2-1; 8 bases map to TRBD2. The CDR3 covers 15 residues. CDR1 is LGHNA and CDR2 is YNFKEQ in the germline V gene. V shed 5 bases, J shed 7 bases, and the junction held 10 bases outside the gene matches. CDR3 amino acids: CASSSPSSGTNEQFF. CDR3 sequence (DNA): TGTGCCAGCAGCTCCCCGAGTAGCGGGACAAATGAGCAGTTCTTC.

This chain links TRBV6-5 with TRBJ2-7; perhaps TRBD1 as D (5 bases). V was trimmed by 0 bases and J by 7 bases, leaving 13 bases between them. This CDR3 is built from 14 residues. Germline V gives CDR1 MNHEY, CDR2 SVGAGI. CDR3 residues: CASSYSSGYYEQYF. The CDR3 DNA reads TGTGCCAGCAGTTACTCGTCAGGGTACTATGAGCAGTACTTC.

This clonotype was counted only a few times. The V call is TRBV12-3 or TRBV12-4, the J call TRBJ2-2; TRBD2 aligns across 12 bases. V lost 7 bases, J lost 8 bases, and 5 bases stayed unmatched. This CDR3 has 14 residues. The DNA of the CDR3 is TGTGCCAGCACATGGACTAGCGGGATAGGGGAGCTGTTTTTT. Translation gives CASTWTSGIGELFF.

The sample holds one count of this clonotype. This chain connects TRBV10-3 to TRBJ2-3, with D possibly TRBD1 on 5 matching bases. The germline CDR1 and CDR2 sequences are ENHRY and SYGVKD. The CDR3 runs 18 residues. Deletions cut 3 bases from V and 3 bases from J, with 22 bases between. CDR3 DNA: TGTGCCATCAGTGACGAAACGAATTTACAGGTTCGGACAGATACGCAGTATTTT. It yields the protein CAISDETNLQVRTDTQYF.

This clonotype has a count of ten or more. V is TRBV12-3 or TRBV12-4 and J is TRBJ1-5; no definite D call. This CDR3 contains 14 residues. With 6 bases removed from V and 0 bases from J, the gap between germline ends came to 9 bases. DNA for the CDR3: TGTGCCAGCAGAAGATGGGATAGCAATCAGCCCCAGCATTTT. It yields the protein CASRRWDSNQPQHF.

V and J are TRBV29-1 and TRBJ2-1, with a weak D call TRBD2 (5 bases). The germline V gene has CDR1 SQVTM and CDR2 ANQGSEA. Trimming pared 0 bases from V and 0 bases from J, leaving 24 bases between. This CDR3 has 20 amino acids. CDR3 sequence (DNA): TGCAGCGTTGAAGACTTAGAGAATGTAGAGGGCGGAAGCTCCTACAATGAGCAGTTCTTC. Translation gives CSVEDLENVEGGSSYNEQFF.

The rearrangement joins TRBV7-8 to TRBJ1-1; D not resolved. Germline V gives CDR1 SGHVS, CDR2 FQNEAQ. This CDR3 is built from 14 residues. V lost 0 bases, J lost 4 bases, and 9 bases lay in between. The CDR3 nucleotides are TGTGCCAGCAGCTTAGCGCGGCGAGGCACTGAAGCTTTCTTT. The encoded protein is CASSLARRGTEAFF. Variable domain in full (rest from reference TRBV7-8 and TRBJ1-1): GAGVSQSPRYKVAKRGQDVALRCDPISGHVSLFWYQQALGQGPEFLTYFQNEAQLDKSGLPSDRFFAERPEGSVSTLKIQRTQQEDSAVYLCASSLARRGTEAFFGQGTRLTVV.

This clonotype was seen a few times. The J gene is TRBJ1-1, the V gene TRBV12-3 or TRBV12-4, with unresolved D. Trimming removed 3 bases at V and 10 bases at J, with 12 bases between. The CDR3 length is 12 residues. The CDR3 DNA reads TGTGCCAGCAGTTTCTTGTCCTCGGGAGCTTTCTTT. It yields the protein CASSFLSSGAFF.

This clonotype was found many times. The chain carries TRBV27 and TRBJ2-3; D is tentatively TRBD1 or TRBD2 (6 bases each). This CDR3 is built from 14 residues. Trimming pared 3 bases from V and 5 bases from J, leaving 12 bases between. Germline CDR1 reads MNHEY; CDR2 reads SMNVEV (reference sequence). The CDR3 protein is CASSFWGAGDTQYF. The CDR3 DNA sequence: TGTGCCAGCAGTTTTTGGGGGGCCGGAGATACGCAGTATTTT.

V is TRBV29-1 and J is TRBJ1-1; possible D gene TRBD1, 6 bases. The V end was cut by 1 base, the J end by 3 bases, with 12 bases between. CDR1 is SQVTM, CDR2 ANQGSEA, per germline. CDR3 length equals 14 residues. Here the CDR3 DNA reads TGCAGCGTTGAAGGACTCAGGGGTGACACTGAAGCTTTCTTT. Translation gives CSVEGLRGDTEAFF.

CDR3 amino acids: CASSPRTVNTEAFF. In nucleotides, the CDR3 is TGTGCCAGCTCACCTCGGACGGTGAACACTGAAGCTTTCTTT. The chain employs TRBV18 and TRBJ1-1; D remains ambiguous. The V and J ends lost 3 bases and 0 bases respectively, with 8 bases between them. CDR3 length equals 14 residues. Germline V lookup: CDR1 KGHSH, CDR2 LQKENI.